The source of this T cell receptor (beta chain) is a study of T-cell reconstitution after alpha-beta-depleted transplantation in children. Molecular barcoding with unique molecular identifiers was used for the TCRbeta library. Via MiXCR, TCRdb re-called the PCR reads, giving one row per CDR3 protein. The sample shows a few hundred thousand distinct CDR3 sequences, roughly a quarter of them seen only once. Overall study findings and caveats: Surviving recipient cells, namely T cells and thymic progenitors, were the source of high day-60 TCRbeta diversity in some patients. It was newly produced T cells that mostly accounted for T-cell counts and diversity one year after transplant. Reports say that about two months after transplant, the alpha-beta T cells came out of several hundred graft clones that had expanded.

This clonotype was observed a handful of times. As yet, its antigen is unknown. Trimming removed 1 base at V and 1 base at J, with 18 bases between. Germline-derived CDR1 and CDR2 are ENHRY and SYGVKD. CDR3 length equals 18 residues. V usage is TRBV10-3 and J usage is TRBJ2-3; D is perhaps TRBD1 or TRBD2 (5 bases each). The receptor's source is a boy younger than two with Wiskott-Aldrich syndrome, due to receive a stem cell transplant. The sequenced sample was PBMCs, obtained before TCRalphabeta/CD19-depleted stem cell transplant. DNA for the CDR3: TGTGCCATCAGTGAGTGGGGACCCCTCCTTGGGGGCACAGATACGCAGTATTTT. Amino acid sequence: CAISEWGPLLGGTDTQYF.